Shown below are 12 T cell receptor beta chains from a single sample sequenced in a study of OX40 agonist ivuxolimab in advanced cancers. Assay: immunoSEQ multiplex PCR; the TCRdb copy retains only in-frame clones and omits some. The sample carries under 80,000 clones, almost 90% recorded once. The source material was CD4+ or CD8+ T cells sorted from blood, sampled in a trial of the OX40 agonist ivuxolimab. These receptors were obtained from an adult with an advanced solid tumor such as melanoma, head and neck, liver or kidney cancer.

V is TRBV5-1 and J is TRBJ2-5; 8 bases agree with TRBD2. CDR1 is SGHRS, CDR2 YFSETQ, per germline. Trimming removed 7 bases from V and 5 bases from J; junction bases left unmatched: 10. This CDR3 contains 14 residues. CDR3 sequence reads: CASGTGTSRETQYF. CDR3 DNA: TGCGCCAGCGGGACCGGGACTAGTAGGGAGACCCAGTACTTC.

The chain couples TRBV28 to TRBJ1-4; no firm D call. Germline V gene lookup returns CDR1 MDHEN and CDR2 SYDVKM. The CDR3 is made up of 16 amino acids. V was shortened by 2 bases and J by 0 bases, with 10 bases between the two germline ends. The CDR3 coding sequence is TGTGCCAGCAGTTTAGGACCCCTAACAACTAATGAAAAACTGTTTTTT. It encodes CASSLGPLTTNEKLFF.

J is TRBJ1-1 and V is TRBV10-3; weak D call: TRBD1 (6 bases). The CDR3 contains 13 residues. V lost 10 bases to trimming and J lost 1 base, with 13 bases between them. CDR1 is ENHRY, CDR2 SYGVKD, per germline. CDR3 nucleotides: TGTGCCACTACTGGACAGTCGAACACTGAAGCTTTCTTT. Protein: CATTGQSNTEAFF.

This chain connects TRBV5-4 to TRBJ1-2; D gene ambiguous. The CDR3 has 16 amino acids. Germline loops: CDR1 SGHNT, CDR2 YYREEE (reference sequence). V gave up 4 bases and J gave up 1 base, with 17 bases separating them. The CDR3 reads CASSQHEGARNYGYTF. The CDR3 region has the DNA TGTGCCAGCAGCCAACATGAGGGAGCGCGTAACTATGGCTACACCTTC.

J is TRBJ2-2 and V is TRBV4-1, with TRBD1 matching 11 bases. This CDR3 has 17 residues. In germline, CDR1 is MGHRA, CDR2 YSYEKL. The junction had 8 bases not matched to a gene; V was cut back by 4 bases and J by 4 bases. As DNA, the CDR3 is TGCGCCAGCAGCCTCCCCCCGGGACAGGGGGGCACCGGGGAGCTGTTTTTT. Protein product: CASSLPPGQGGTGELFF.

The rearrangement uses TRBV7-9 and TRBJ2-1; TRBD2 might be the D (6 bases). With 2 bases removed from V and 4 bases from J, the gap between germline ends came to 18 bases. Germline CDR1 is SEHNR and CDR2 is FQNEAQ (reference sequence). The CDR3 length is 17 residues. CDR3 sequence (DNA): TGTGCCAGCAGCTTACCCACTAAGCGGGCCCTGTACAATGAGCAGTTCTTC. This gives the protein CASSLPTKRALYNEQFF.

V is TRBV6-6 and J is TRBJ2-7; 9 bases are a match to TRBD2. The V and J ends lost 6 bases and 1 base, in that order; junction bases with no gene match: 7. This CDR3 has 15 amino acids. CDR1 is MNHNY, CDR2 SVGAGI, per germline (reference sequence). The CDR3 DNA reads TGTGCCAGCAGCCTTAGCGGGAGTAAGTCCTACGAGCAGTACTTC. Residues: CASSLSGSKSYEQYF.

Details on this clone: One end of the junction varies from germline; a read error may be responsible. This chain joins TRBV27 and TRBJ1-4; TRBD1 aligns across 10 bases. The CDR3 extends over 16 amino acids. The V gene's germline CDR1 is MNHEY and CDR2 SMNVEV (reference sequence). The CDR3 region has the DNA TGTGCCAGCAGGTTATCATGGCGACAGGGGGCGGAAAAACTGTTTTTT. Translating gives CASRLSWRQGAEKLFF. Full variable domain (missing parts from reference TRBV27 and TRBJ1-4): EAQVTQNPRYLITVTGKKLTVTCSQNMNHEYMSWYRQDPGLGLRQIYYSMNVEVTDKGDVPEGYKVSRKEKRNFPLILESPSPNQTSLYFCASRLSWRQGAEKLFFGSGTQLSVL.

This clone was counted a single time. CDR3: CAISEDRDKYNEQFF. CDR3 nucleotides: TGTGCCATCAGTGAAGATAGGGACAAATACAATGAGCAGTTCTTC. This chain joins TRBV10-3 and TRBJ2-1, with a weak D call TRBD1 (6 bases). From germline, CDR1 is ENHRY and CDR2 SYGVKD. V was shortened by 3 bases and J by 4 bases, with 13 bases between the two germline ends. The CDR3 runs to 15 residues.

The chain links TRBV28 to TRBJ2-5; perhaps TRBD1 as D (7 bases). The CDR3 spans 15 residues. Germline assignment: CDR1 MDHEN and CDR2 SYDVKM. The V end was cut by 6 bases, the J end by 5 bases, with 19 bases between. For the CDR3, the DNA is TGTGCCAGCAGCAAGAACAGGGGAGGAGTTGAGACCCAGTACTTC. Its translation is CASSKNRGGVETQYF.

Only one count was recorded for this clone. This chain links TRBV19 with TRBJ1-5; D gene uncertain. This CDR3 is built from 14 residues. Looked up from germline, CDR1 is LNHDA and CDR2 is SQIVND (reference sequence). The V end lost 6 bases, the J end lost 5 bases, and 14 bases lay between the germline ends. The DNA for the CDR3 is TGTGCCAGTAGCCGACCCGGACGGTATCAGCCCCAGCATTTT. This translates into CASSRPGRYQPQHF. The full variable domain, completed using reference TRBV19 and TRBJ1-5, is DGGITQSPKYLFRKEGQNVTLSCEQNLNHDAMYWYRQDPGQGLRLIYYSQIVNDFQKGDIAEGYSVSREKKESFPLTVTSAQKNPTAFYLCASSRPGRYQPQHFGDGTRLSIL.

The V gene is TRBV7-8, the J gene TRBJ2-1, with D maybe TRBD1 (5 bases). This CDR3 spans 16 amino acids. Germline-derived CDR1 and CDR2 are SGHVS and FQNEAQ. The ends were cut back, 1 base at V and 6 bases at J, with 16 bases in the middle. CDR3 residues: CASSLGGRAFGNEQFF. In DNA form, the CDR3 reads TGTGCCAGCAGCTTAGGGGGCAGGGCGTTTGGCAATGAGCAGTTCTTC.